This T cell receptor (beta chain) was sequenced in a study of molecular identifiers for immune sequencing clone quantification. Study summary: Four portions were sequenced after RNA from about 20,000 or 100,000 naive CD8 cells was split five ways in replicates.

Generation of bulk TCR libraries relied on previously described methods and listed TCR primers. TCRdb re-called the PCR reads through MiXCR, storing one row per CDR3 protein. This table holds under 85,000 distinct CDR3 sequences, roughly 17% found once. Sorting defined naive CD8 T cells as CD8+CD4-CCR7+CD45RA+. There are 13 residues in the CDR3. Germline-derived CDR1 and CDR2 are SNHLY and FYNNEI. About this clonotype itself: At one boundary the junction diverges from the germline segment, which might be a read error.

The material sequenced was naive CD8+ T cells from blood, with Jurkat cell RNA spiked in. This sample's subset: FACS-sorted CD8+CD4-CCR7+CD45RA+ naive T cells. V gene TRBV2 combines with J gene TRBJ2-5; 8 bases fit TRBD1. This receptor was obtained from a human donor in good health. Some libraries in this study had Jurkat cell RNA spiked in. This CDR3 reads CTSRSGGSETQYF. The CDR3, as DNA: TGTACCAGCAGGTCAGGGGGCTCGGAGACCCAGTACTTC.